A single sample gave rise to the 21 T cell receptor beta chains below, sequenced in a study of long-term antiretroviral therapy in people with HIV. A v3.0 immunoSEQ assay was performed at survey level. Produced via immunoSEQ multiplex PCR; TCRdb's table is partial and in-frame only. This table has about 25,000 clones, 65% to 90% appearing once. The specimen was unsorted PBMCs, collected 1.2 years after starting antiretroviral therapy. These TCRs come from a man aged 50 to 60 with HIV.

CDR3 amino acids: CASSLAGTGLDNEKLFF. The DNA of the CDR3 is TGTGCCAGCAGCTTAGCCGGGACAGGGCTGGATAATGAAAAACTGTTTTTT. V usage is TRBV7-9 and J usage is TRBJ1-4; TRBD1 aligns across 9 bases. Germline V gene lookup returns CDR1 SEHNR and CDR2 FQNEAQ (reference sequence). The CDR3 contains 17 residues. Germline trimming cut 0 bases from V and 4 bases from J; bases unmatched to any gene: 6.

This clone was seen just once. The chain's CDR3 is CSARVSGVGTEAFF. The CDR3, as DNA: TGCAGCGCCCGGGTCTCAGGGGTAGGCACTGAAGCTTTCTTT. This rearrangement joins TRBV29-1 to TRBJ1-1; D is perhaps TRBD1 (6 bases). This CDR3 is built from 14 residues. Germline V gene sequence: CDR1 SQVTM, CDR2 ANQGSEA. Trimming removed 7 bases at V and 4 bases at J, with 19 bases between.

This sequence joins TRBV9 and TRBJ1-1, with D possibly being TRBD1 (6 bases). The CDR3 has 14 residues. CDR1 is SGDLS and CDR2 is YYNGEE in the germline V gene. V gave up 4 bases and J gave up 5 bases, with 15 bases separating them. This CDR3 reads CASSPEGDLTEAFF. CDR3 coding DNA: TGTGCCAGCAGCCCCGAGGGGGATTTGACTGAAGCTTTCTTT.

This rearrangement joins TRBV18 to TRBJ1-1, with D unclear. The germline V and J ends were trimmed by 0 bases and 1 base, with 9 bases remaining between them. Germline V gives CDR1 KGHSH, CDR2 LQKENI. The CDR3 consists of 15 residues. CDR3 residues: CASSPPRAGNTEAFF. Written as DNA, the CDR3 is TGTGCCAGCTCACCACCGAGGGCAGGGAACACTGAAGCTTTCTTT.

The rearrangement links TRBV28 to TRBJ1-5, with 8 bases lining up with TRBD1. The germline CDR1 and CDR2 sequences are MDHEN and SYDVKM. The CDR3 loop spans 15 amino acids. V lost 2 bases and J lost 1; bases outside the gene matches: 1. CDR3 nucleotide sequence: TGTGCCAGCAGTTTACAGGGGGCGAGCAATCAGCCCCAGCATTTT. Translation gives CASSLQGASNQPQHF.

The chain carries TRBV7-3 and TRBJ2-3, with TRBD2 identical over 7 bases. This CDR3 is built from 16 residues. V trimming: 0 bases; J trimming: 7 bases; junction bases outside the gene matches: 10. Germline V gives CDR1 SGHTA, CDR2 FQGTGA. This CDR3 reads CASSLTPRGSGNTQYF. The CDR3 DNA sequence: TGTGCCAGCAGCTTAACGCCGCGGGGGTCCGGAAATACGCAGTATTTT. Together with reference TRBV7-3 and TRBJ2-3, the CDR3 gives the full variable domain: GAGVSQTPSNKVTEKGKYVELRCDPISGHTALYWYRQSLGQGPEFLIYFQGTGAADDSGLPNDRFFAVRPEGSVSTLKIQRTERGDSAVYLCASSLTPRGSGNTQYFGPGTRLTVL.

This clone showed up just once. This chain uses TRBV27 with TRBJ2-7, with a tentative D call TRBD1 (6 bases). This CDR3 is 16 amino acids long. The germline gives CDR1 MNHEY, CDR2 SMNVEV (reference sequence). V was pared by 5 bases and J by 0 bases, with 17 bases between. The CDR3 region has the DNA TGTGCCAGCAGTCCAAGTGGGAAGACAGGCTCCTACGAGCAGTACTTC. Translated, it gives CASSPSGKTGSYEQYF.

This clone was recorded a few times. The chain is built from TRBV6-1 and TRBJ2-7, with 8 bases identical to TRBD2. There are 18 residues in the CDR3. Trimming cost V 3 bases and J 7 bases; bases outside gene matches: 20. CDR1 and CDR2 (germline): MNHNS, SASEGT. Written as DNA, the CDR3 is TGTGCCAGCAGTGAGGGGGGCCTAGCGGGCGCCGACCTTCGGGAGCAGTACTTC. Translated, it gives CASSEGGLAGADLREQYF.

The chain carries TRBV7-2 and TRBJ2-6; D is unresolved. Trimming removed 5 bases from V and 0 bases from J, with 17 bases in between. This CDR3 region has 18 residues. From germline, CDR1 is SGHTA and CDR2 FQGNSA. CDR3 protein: CASSQRAPLSSGANVLTF. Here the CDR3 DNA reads TGTGCCAGCAGCCAAAGGGCCCCATTGAGCTCTGGGGCCAACGTCCTGACTTTC.

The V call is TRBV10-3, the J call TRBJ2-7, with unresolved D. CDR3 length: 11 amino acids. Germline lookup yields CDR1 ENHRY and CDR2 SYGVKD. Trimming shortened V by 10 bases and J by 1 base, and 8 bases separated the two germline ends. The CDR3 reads CATKGSYEQYF. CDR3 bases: TGTGCCACCAAAGGTTCCTACGAGCAGTACTTC.

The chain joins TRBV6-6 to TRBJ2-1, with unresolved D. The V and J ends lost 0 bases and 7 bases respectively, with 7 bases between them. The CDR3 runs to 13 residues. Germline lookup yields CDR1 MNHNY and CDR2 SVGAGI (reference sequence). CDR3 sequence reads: CASSYSEVNEQFF. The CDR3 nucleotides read TGTGCCAGCAGTTACTCAGAGGTAAATGAGCAGTTCTTC.

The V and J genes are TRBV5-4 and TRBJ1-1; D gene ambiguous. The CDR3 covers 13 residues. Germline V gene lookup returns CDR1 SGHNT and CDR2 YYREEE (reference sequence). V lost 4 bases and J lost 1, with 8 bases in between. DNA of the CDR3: TGTGCCAGCAGCCTTACCCAGAACACTGAAGCTTTCTTT. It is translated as CASSLTQNTEAFF.

Written as DNA, the CDR3 is TGTGCCAGTAGCGTGGACAGGTACTCTGGAAACACCATATATTTT. Its translation: CASSVDRYSGNTIYF. The chain joins TRBV19 to TRBJ1-3; 7 bases map to TRBD1. The J segment lost 0 bases and the V segment lost 6 bases, leaving 5 bases of the junction unmatched. The CDR3 has 15 residues. Germline CDR1 is LNHDA and CDR2 is SQIVND (reference sequence).

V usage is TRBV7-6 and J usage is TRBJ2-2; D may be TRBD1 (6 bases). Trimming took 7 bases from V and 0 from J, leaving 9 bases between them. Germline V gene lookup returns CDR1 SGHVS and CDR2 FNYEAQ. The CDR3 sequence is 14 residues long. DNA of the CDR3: TGTGCCAGCAATGGGGGCCCGAACACCGGGGAGCTGTTTTTT. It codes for CASNGGPNTGELFF.

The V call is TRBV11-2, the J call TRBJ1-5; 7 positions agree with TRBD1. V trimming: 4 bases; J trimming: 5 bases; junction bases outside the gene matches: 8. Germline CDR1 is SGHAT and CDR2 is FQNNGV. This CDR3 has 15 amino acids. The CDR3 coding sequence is TGTGCCAGCAGCTCCGGGGAGGGGGCACATCAGCCCCAGCATTTT. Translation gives CASSSGEGAHQPQHF.

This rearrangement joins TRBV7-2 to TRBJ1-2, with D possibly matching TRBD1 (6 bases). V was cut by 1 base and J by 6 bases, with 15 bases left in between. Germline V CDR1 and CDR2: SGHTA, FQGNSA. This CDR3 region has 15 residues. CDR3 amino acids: CASSLGPGGGDGYTF. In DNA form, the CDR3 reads TGTGCCAGCAGCTTAGGCCCCGGAGGGGGAGATGGCTACACCTTC.

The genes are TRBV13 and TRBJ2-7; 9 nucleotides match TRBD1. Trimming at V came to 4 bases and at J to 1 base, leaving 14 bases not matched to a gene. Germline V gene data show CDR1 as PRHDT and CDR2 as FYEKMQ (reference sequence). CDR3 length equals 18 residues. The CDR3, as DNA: TGTGCCAGCAGCTCCGACCGGGACAGGGTTGTAACGTCCTACGAGCAGTACTTC. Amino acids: CASSSDRDRVVTSYEQYF. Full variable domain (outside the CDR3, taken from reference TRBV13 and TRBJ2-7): AAGVIQSPRHLIKEKRETATLKCYPIPRHDTVYWYQQGPGQDPQFLISFYEKMQSDKGSIPDRFSAQQFSDYHSELNMSSLELGDSALYFCASSSDRDRVVTSYEQYFGPGTRLTVT.

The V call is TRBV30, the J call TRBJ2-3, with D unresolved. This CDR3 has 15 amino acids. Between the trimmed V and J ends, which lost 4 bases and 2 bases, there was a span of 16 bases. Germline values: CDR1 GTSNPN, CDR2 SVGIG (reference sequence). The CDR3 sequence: CAWKSLGKYTDTQYF. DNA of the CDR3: TGTGCCTGGAAGAGTCTCGGCAAATACACAGATACGCAGTATTTT.

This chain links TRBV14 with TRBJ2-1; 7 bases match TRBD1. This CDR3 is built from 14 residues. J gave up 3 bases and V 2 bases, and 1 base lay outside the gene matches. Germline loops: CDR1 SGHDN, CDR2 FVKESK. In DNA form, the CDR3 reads TGTGCCAGCAGCCAACGGACAGGCTACAATGAGCAGTTCTTC. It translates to CASSQRTGYNEQFF.

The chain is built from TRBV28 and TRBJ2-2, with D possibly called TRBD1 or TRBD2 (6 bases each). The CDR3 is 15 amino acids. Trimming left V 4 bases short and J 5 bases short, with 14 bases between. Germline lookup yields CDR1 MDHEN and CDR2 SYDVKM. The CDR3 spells CASSSGAEGTGELFF. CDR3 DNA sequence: TGTGCCAGCAGTTCGGGGGCCGAAGGTACCGGGGAGCTGTTTTTT.

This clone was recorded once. This CDR3 reads CASRTRAEAFF. For the CDR3, the DNA is TGTGCCAGCAGAACCCGGGCTGAAGCTTTCTTT. The chain links TRBV6-5 to TRBJ1-1; no clear D gene. The CDR3 is made up of 11 amino acids. Germline-derived CDR1 and CDR2 are MNHEY and SVGAGI. Trimming cost V 6 bases and J 6 bases, with 8 bases left between them.